The clone carrying this T cell receptor (beta chain) has just a few counts. Antigen unknown. The data were taken from a study of cytomegalovirus exposure and HLA in healthy donors. Findings and limits, study-wide: Three chains linked to CMV were shown in vitro to be specific for CMV antigens.

This PCR relied on a set of 60 Vbeta primers and 13 Jbeta primers. Assay: immunoSEQ multiplex PCR; the TCRdb copy retains only in-frame clones and omits some. The sample includes 100,000 to 150,000 clones, roughly a tenth of them seen just once. Germline V lookup: CDR1 GTSNPN, CDR2 SVGIG (reference sequence). Trimming cost V 3 bases and J 7 bases; bases outside gene matches: 7. The length of the CDR3 is 13 residues. This chain joins TRBV30 and TRBJ1-2; 8 bases line up with TRBD1. The specimen was PBMCs. The sequence was collected from a woman aged 18-29 years in good health and CMV-seropositive. CDR3 region: CAWRLQGAGGYTF. The CDR3 bases are TGTGCCTGGAGGCTCCAGGGGGCGGGTGGCTACACCTTC.